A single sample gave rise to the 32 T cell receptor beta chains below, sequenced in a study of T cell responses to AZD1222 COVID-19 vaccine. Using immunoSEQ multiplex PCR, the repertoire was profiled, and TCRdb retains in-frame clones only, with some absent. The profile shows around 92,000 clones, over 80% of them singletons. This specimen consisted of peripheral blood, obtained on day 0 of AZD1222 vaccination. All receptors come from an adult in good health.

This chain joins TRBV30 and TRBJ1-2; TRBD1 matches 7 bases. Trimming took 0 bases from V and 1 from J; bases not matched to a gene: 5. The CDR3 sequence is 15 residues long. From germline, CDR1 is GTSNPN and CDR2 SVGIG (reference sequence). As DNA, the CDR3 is TGTGCCTGGAGTGTATCTCCAGGGGGTAACTATGGCTACACCTTC. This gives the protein CAWSVSPGGNYGYTF. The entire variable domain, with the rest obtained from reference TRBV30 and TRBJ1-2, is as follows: SQTIHQWPATLVQPVGSPLSLECTVEGTSNPNLYWYRQAAGRGLQLLFYSVGIGQISSEVPQNLSASRPQDRQFILSSKKLLLSDSGFYLCAWSVSPGGNYGYTFGSGTRLTVV.

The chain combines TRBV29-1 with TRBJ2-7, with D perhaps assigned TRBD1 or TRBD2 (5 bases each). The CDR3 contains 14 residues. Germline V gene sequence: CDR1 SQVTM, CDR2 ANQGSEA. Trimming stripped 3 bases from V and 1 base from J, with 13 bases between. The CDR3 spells CSVEWGSPSYEQYF. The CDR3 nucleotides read TGCAGCGTTGAGTGGGGGTCCCCTTCCTACGAGCAGTACTTC.

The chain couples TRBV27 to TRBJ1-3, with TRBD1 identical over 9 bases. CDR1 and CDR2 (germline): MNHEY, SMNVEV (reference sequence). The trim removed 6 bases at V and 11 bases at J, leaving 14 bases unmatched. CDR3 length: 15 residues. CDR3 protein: CASSRDWGQGFPIYF. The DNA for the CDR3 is TGTGCCAGCAGCCGTGATTGGGGACAGGGATTCCCCATATATTTT.

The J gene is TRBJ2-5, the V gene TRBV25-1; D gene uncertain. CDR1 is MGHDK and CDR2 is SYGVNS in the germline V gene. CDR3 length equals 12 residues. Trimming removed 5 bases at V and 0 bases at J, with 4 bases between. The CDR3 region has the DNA TGTGCCAGCAGTCACAACCAAGAGACCCAGTACTTC. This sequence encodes CASSHNQETQYF.

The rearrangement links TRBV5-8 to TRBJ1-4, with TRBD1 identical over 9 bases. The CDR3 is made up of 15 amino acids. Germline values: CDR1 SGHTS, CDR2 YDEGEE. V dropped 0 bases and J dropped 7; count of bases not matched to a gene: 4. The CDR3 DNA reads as TGTGCCAGCAGCTTGGGACAGGGGGTTGGTGAAAAACTGTTTTTT. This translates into CASSLGQGVGEKLFF.

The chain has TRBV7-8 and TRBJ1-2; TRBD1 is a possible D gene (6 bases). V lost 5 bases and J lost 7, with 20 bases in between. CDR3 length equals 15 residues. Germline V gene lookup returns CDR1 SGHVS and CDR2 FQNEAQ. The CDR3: CASSIGTLKSGGYTF. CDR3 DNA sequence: TGTGCCAGCAGCATCGGGACACTAAAATCCGGTGGCTACACCTTC.

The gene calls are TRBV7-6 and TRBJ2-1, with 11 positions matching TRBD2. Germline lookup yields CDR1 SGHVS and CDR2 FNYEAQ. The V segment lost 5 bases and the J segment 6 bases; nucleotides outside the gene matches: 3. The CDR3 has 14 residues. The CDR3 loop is CASSRGLAVNEQFF. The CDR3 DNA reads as TGTGCCAGCAGCCGGGGACTAGCGGTCAATGAGCAGTTCTTC.

CDR3 region: CASTTGQVPETQYF. CDR3 bases: TGTGCCAGCACCACCGGACAGGTACCAGAGACCCAGTACTTC. V usage is TRBV28 and J usage is TRBJ2-5; the match to TRBD1 covers 7 bases. The germline CDR1 and CDR2 sequences are MDHEN and SYDVKM. Trimming at V came to 7 bases and at J to 4 bases, leaving 9 bases not matched to a gene. This CDR3 is 14 amino acids long.

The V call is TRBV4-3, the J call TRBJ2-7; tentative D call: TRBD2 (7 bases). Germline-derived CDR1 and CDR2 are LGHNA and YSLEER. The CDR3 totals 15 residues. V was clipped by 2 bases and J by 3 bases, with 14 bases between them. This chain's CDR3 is CASSQPGGQHYEQYF. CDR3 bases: TGCGCCAGCAGCCAACCCGGGGGGCAACACTACGAGCAGTACTTC.

CDR3 in amino acids: CASSVTDMNTEAFF. In nucleotides, the CDR3 is TGTGCCAGCAGCGTAACAGACATGAACACTGAAGCTTTCTTT. The rearrangement joins TRBV9 to TRBJ1-1, with unresolved D. The CDR3 runs to 14 residues. The V gene's germline CDR1 is SGDLS and CDR2 YYNGEE. V was cut by 1 base and J by 0 bases, with 7 bases left in between.

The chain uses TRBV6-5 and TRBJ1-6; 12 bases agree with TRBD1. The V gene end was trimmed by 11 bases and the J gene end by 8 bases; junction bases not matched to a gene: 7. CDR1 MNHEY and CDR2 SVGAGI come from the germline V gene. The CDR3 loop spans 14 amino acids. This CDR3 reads CAGDRGQEDSPLHF. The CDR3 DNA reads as TGTGCCGGGGACAGGGGGCAGGAGGATTCACCCCTCCACTTT.

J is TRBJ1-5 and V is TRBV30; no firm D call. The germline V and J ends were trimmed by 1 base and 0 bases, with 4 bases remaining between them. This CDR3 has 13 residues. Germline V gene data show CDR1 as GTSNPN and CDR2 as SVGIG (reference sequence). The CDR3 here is CAWSGGSNQPQHF. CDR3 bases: TGTGCCTGGAGTGGGGGTAGCAATCAGCCCCAGCATTTT.

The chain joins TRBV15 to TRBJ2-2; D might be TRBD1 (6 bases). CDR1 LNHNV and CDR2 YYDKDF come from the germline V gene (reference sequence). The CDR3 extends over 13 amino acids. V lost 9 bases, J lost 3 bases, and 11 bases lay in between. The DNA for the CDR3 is TGTGCCACGCAACAGGGTTACACCGGGGAGCTGTTTTTT. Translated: CATQQGYTGELFF. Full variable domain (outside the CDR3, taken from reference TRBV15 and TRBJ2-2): DAMVIQNPRYQVTQFGKPVTLSCSQTLNHNVMYWYQQKSSQAPKLLFHYYDKDFNNEADTPDNFQSRRPNTSFCFLDIRSPGLGDTAMYLCATQQGYTGELFFGEGSRLTVL.

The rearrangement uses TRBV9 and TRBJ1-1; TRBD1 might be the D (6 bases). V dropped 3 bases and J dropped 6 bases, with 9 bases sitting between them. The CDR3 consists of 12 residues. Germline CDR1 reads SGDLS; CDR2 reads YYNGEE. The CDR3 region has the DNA TGTGCCAGCAGCGAGGGGGGAGCTGAAGCTTTCTTT. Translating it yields CASSEGGAEAFF.

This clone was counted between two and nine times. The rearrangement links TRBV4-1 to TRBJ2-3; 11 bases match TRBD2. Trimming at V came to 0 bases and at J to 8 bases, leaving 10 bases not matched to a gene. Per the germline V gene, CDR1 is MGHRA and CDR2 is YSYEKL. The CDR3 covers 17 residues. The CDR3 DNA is TGCGCCAGCAGCCAAGATCTGGGACTAGCGGCTGAGGGTACGCAGTATTTT. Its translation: CASSQDLGLAAEGTQYF.

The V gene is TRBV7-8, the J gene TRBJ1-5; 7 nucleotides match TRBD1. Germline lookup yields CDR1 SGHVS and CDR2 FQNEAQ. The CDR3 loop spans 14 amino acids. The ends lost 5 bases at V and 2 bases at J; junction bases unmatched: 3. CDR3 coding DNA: TGTGCCAGCAGCCCCGACAGGGGCAATCAGCCCCAGCATTTT. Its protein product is CASSPDRGNQPQHF.

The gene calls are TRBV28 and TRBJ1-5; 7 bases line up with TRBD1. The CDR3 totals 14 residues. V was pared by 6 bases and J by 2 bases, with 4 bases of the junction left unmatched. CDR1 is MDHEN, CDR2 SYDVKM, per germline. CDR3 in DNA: TGTGCCAGCAGCTTCGACAGGGGCAATCAGCCCCAGCATTTT. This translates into CASSFDRGNQPQHF. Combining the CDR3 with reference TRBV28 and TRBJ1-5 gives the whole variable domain DVKVTQSSRYLVKRTGEKVFLECVQDMDHENMFWYRQDPGLGLRLIYFSYDVKMKEKGDIPEGYSVSREKKERFSLILESASTNQTSMYLCASSFDRGNQPQHFGDGTRLSIL.

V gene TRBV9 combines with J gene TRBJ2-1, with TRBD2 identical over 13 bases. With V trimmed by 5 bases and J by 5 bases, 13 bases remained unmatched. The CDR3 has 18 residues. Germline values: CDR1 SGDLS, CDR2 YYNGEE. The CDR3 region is CASSAGTSGAPPNNEQFF. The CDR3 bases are TGTGCCAGCAGTGCCGGGACTAGCGGGGCCCCTCCTAACAATGAGCAGTTCTTC.

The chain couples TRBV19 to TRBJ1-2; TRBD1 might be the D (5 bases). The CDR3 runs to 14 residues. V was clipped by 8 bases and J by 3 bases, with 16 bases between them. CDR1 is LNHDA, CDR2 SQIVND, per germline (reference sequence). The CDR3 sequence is CASGRPGTDYGYTF. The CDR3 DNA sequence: TGTGCCAGTGGCAGACCCGGGACGGACTATGGCTACACCTTC.

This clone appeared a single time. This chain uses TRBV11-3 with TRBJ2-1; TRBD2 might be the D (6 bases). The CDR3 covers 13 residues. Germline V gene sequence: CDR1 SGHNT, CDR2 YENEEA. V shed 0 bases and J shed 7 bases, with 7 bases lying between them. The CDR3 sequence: CASSLEGRNEQFF. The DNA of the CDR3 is TGTGCCAGCAGCTTAGAAGGGAGGAATGAGCAGTTCTTC.

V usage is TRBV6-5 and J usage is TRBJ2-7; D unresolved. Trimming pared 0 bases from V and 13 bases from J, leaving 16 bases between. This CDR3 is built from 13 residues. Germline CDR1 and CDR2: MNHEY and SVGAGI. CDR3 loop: CASSYSGPTLPYF. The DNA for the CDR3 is TGTGCCAGCAGTTACTCGGGTCCCACCCTACCATACTTC.

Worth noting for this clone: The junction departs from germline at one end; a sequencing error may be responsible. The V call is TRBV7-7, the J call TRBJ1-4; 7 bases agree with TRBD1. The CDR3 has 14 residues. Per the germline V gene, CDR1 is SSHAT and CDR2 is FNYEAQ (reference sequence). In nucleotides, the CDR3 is TGTGCTAGCAGCCCGGGACAGTCTAATGAAAAACTGTTTTTT. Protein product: CASSPGQSNEKLFF.

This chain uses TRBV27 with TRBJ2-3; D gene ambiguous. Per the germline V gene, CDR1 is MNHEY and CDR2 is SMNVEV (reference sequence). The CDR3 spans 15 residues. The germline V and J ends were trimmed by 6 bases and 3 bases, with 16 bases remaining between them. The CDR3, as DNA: TGTGCCAGCAGCCAGAGCGCGCCCACGACAGATACGCAGTATTTT. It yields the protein CASSQSAPTTDTQYF.

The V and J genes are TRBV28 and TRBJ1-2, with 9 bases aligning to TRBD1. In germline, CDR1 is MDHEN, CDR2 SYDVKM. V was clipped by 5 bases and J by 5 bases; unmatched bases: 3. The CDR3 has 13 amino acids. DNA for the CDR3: TGTGCCAGCAGTCTAGGGACAGGGTATGGCTACACCTTC. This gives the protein CASSLGTGYGYTF.

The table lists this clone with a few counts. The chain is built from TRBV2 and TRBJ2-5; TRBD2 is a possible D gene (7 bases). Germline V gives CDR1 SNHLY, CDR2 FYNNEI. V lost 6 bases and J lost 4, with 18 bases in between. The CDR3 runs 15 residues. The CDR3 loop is CASRNVGGLVETQYF. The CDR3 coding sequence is TGTGCCAGCAGGAACGTGGGGGGGCTCGTAGAGACCCAGTACTTC.

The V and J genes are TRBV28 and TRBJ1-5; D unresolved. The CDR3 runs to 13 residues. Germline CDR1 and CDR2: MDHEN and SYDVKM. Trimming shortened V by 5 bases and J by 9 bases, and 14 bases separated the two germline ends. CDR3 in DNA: TGTGCCAGCAGTCCATTCCCGGAGCGGCCCCAGCATTTT. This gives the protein CASSPFPERPQHF.

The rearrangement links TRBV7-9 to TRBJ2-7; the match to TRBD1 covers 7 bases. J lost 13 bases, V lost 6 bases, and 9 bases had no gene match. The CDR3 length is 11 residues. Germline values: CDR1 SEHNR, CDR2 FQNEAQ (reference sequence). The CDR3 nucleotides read TGTGCCAGCAGTCGTAGGGGGACAGAATACTTC. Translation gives CASSRRGTEYF.

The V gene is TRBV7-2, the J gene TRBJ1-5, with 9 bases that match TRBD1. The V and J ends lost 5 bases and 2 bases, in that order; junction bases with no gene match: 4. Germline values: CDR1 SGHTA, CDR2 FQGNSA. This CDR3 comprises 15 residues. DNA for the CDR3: TGTGCCAGCAGCGTAACAGGGGGCGGCAATCAGCCCCAGCATTTT. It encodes CASSVTGGGNQPQHF. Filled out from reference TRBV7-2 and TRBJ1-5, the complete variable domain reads GAGVSQSPSNKVTEKGKDVELRCDPISGHTALYWYRQSLGQGLEFLIYFQGNSAPDKSGLPSDRFSAERTGGSVSTLTIQRTQQEDSAVYLCASSVTGGGNQPQHFGDGTRLSIL.

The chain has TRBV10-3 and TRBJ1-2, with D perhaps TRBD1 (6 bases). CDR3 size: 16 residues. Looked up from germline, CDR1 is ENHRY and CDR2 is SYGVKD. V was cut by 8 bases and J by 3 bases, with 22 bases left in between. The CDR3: CAIRRLGRGLDYGYTF. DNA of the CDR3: TGTGCCATCCGGCGACTCGGCAGGGGTTTGGACTATGGCTACACCTTC.

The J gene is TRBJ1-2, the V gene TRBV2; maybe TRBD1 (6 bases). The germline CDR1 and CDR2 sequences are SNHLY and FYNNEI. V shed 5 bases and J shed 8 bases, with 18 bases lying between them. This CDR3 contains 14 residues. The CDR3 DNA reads TGTGCCAGCAGTCTCCGACAGGCCTTTAGCGGCTACACCTTC. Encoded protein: CASSLRQAFSGYTF.

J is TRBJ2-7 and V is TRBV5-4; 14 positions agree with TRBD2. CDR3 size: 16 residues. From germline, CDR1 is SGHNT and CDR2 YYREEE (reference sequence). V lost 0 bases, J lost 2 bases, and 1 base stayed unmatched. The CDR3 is CASSLGGLAGAYEQYF. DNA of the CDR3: TGTGCCAGCAGCTTGGGGGGACTAGCGGGAGCCTACGAGCAGTACTTC.

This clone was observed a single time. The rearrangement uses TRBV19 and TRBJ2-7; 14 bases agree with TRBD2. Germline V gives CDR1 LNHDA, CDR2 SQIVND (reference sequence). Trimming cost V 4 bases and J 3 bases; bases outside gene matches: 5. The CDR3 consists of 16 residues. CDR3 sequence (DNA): TGTGCCAGTAGTAGCTTAGGGACTAGCGGGAGCTACGAGCAGTACTTC. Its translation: CASSSLGTSGSYEQYF. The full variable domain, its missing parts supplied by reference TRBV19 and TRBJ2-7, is DGGITQSPKYLFRKEGQNVTLSCEQNLNHDAMYWYRQDPGQGLRLIYYSQIVNDFQKGDIAEGYSVSREKKESFPLTVTSAQKNPTAFYLCASSSLGTSGSYEQYFGPGTRLTVT.